This entry lists 11 T cell receptor beta chains sequenced from one sample in a study of human T cells and chemical hapten exposure. Time point noted: patch test 3, about 24 weeks after DPC sensitization. Treatment defined: therapeutic diphenylcyclopropenone sensitization with weekly scalp DPC. Via MiXCR, TCRdb re-called the RACE reads, giving one row per CDR3 protein. This sample has 150,000 to 200,000 distinct CDR3 sequences, with about 25% found just once. Here the sequenced sample was whole blood, taken in connection with sensitization to the hapten diphenylcyclopropenone (DPC). The receptors stem from a woman aged 40 to 49 with alopecia areata. Some clones in this sample may be carry-over from other donors' samples.

This clonotype was counted between two and nine times. The chain uses TRBV6-2 or TRBV6-3 and TRBJ2-5, with no clear D. The CDR3 extends over 11 amino acids. V was pared by 6 bases and J by 4 bases, with 6 bases between. Looked up from germline, CDR1 is MNHEY and CDR2 is SVGEGT. The DNA of the CDR3 is TGTGCCAGCAGCCCCCTAGAGACCCAGTACTTC. Encoded protein: CASSPLETQYF.

The V call is TRBV20-1, the J call TRBJ2-7; a possible D gene is TRBD1 (6 bases). The CDR3 loop spans 12 amino acids. Germline CDR1 reads DFQATT; CDR2 reads SNEGSKA (reference sequence). Trimming left V 5 bases short and J 3 bases short, with 11 bases between. The CDR3 is CSAPETGYEQYF. As DNA, the CDR3 is TGCAGTGCTCCCGAGACAGGCTACGAGCAGTACTTC.

This clonotype was seen many times. The chain has TRBV15 and TRBJ2-3, with D tentatively TRBD2 (5 bases). V gave up 6 bases and J gave up 3 bases, with 13 bases separating them. Germline V CDR1 and CDR2: LNHNV, YYDKDF (reference sequence). This CDR3 region has 14 residues. The CDR3 sequence is CATSDGMATDTQYF. The CDR3 region has the DNA TGTGCCACCAGTGACGGGATGGCAACAGATACGCAGTATTTT.

This sequence joins TRBV7-2 and TRBJ2-7; TRBD1 might be the D (6 bases). The CDR3 is 14 amino acids. Between the trimmed V and J ends, which lost 1 base and 7 bases, there was a span of 14 bases. Germline CDR1 SGHTA, CDR2 FQGNSA. The CDR3 loop is CASSLDTGIREQYF. CDR3 nucleotide sequence: TGTGCCAGCAGCTTAGACACAGGGATTCGGGAGCAGTACTTC.

This clonotype appeared many times. The rearrangement links TRBV4-2 to TRBJ1-4, with unresolved D. CDR1 LGHNA and CDR2 YNFKEQ come from the germline V gene. The V end was cut by 0 bases, the J end by 5 bases, with 10 bases between. The CDR3 consists of 15 residues. CDR3 residues: CASSQDLPSNEKLFF. The CDR3 DNA reads as TGTGCCAGCAGCCAAGACCTACCCTCCAATGAAAAACTGTTTTTT.

This clonotype was seen just once. This sequence joins TRBV3-1 and TRBJ1-2; D unresolved. CDR1 and CDR2 from the germline V gene are LGHDT and YNNKEL (reference sequence). Between the trimmed V and J ends, which lost 4 bases and 5 bases, there was a span of 11 bases. The CDR3 has 13 residues. The CDR3 DNA reads TGTGCCAGCAGCCCGGGCCTCAGGTATGGCTACACCTTC. Its protein is CASSPGLRYGYTF.

With regard to this clonotype: This clone may be a read error of a much larger clone one base away. V gene TRBV23-1 combines with J gene TRBJ1-6; D is undetermined. TRBV23-1 is assigned to the ORF class and has an uncertain function. V was pared by 3 bases and J by 7 bases, with 31 bases between. The CDR3 runs 21 residues. CDR3 protein: CASSHANPDLGPGRKNSPLHF. For the CDR3, the DNA is TGCGCCAGCAGTCACGCCAACCCGGACCTAGGCCCCGGGCGGAAAAATTCACCCCTCCACTTT.

The rearrangement joins TRBV10-3 to TRBJ1-1; D is uncertain. In germline, CDR1 is ENHRY, CDR2 SYGVKD. V lost 0 bases to trimming and J lost 6 bases, with 8 bases between them. The CDR3 contains 13 residues. CDR3: CAISESEGPEAFF. CDR3 bases: TGTGCCATCAGTGAGTCCGAGGGCCCTGAAGCTTTCTTT.

The chain couples TRBV28 to TRBJ2-5, with D perhaps assigned TRBD1 or TRBD2 (5 bases each). Trimming pared 2 bases from V and 4 bases from J, leaving 14 bases between. The CDR3 length is 15 residues. Germline assignment: CDR1 MDHEN and CDR2 SYDVKM. CDR3 sequence: CASSLTGREGETQYF. The CDR3 DNA reads as TGTGCCAGCAGTTTAACAGGCCGGGAAGGAGAGACCCAGTACTTC.

This clonotype was observed a handful of times. The chain uses TRBV9 and TRBJ1-3; no reliable D call. Germline lookup yields CDR1 SGDLS and CDR2 YYNGEE. Trimming took off 6 bases at V and 0 bases at J, with 7 bases between the two ends. This CDR3 contains 13 residues. CDR3 amino acids: CASKLSSGNTIYF. CDR3 DNA: TGTGCCAGCAAACTAAGCTCTGGAAACACCATATATTTT.

This clonotype has more than one count but fewer than ten. The V gene is TRBV29-1, the J gene TRBJ1-5; no reliable D call. Germline lookup yields CDR1 SQVTM and CDR2 ANQGSEA. The CDR3 is 13 residues long. V was trimmed by 0 bases and J by 4 bases, leaving 7 bases between them. CDR3 sequence: CSVEEDRNQPQHF. DNA for the CDR3: TGCAGCGTTGAAGAGGACCGGAATCAGCCCCAGCATTTT. The full variable domain, rest sourced from reference TRBV29-1 and TRBJ1-5, is SAVISQKPSRDICQRGTSLTIQCQVDSQVTMMFWYRQQPGQSLTLIATANQGSEATYESGFVIDKFPISRPNLTFSTLTVSNMSPEDSSIYLCSVEEDRNQPQHFGDGTRLSIL.